This TCR beta chain originates from a study of T cell responses to AZD1222 COVID-19 vaccine. About this clone: As yet, its antigen is unknown.

Study findings and constraints: CD4 TCRs associated with vaccination spanned spike, dominating at 160-218 and 743-854. At baseline, just 6 or 7 AZD1222 recipients tested seropositive. Clonal diversity was possibly underestimated, and the donors were mostly white British, with more females.

J gave up 2 bases and V 4 bases, and 4 bases lay outside the gene matches. The CDR3 length is 14 residues. CDR1 SGHTA and CDR2 FQGNSA come from the germline V gene. Clones were sequenced by immunoSEQ multiplex PCR, and TCRdb holds only the in-frame ones, with some missing. The table lists under 200,000 clones, less than 95% of them singletons. The sequenced sample was peripheral blood, obtained on day 0 of AZD1222 vaccination. The sequence derives from an adult in good health. The gene calls are TRBV7-2 and TRBJ1-2; 7 bases fit TRBD1. The DNA for the CDR3 is TGTGCCAGCAGCTCACAGGGGAGAAACTATGGCTACACCTTC. Amino acid sequence: CASSSQGRNYGYTF.